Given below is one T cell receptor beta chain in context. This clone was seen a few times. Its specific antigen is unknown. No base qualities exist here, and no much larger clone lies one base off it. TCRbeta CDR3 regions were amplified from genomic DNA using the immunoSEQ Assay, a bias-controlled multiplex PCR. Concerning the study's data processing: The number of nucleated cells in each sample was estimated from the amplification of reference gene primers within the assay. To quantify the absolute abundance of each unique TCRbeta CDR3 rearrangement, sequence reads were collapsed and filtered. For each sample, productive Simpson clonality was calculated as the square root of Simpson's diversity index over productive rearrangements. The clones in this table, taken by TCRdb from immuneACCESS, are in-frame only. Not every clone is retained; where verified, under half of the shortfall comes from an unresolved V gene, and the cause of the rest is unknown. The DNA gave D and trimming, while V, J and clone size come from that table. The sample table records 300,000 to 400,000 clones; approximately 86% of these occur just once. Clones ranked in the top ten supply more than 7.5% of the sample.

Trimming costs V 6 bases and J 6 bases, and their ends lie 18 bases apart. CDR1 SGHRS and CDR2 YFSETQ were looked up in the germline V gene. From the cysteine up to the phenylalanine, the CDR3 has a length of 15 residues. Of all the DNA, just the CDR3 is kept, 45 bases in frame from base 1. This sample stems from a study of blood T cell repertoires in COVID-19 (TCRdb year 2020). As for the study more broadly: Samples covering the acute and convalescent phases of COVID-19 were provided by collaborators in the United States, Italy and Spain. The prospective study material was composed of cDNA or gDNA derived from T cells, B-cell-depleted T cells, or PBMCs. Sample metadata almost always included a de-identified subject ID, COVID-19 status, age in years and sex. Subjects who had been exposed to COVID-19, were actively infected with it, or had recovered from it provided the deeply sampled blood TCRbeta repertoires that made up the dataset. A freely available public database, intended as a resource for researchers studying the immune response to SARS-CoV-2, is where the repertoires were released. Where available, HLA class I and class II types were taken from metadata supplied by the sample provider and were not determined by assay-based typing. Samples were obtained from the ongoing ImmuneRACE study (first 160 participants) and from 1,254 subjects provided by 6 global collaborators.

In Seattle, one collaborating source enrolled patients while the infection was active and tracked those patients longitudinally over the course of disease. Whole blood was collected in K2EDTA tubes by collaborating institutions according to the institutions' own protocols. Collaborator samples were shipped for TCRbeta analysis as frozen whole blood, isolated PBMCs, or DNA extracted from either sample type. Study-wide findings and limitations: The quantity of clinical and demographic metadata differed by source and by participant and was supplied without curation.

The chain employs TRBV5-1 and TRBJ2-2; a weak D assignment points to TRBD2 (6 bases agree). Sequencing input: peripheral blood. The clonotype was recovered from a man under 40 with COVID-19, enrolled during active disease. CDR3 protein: CASNRDFLDPGELFF. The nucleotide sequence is TGCGCCAGCAACCGGGACTTCTTAGACCCCGGGGAGCTGTTTTTT.